This T cell receptor (beta chain) was obtained from a study of T-cell reconstitution after alpha-beta-depleted transplantation in children. General study results and limits: Diversity and T-cell counts at one year after transplant derived mostly from new T cells. Several hundred expanded graft clones reportedly supplied alpha-beta T cells about two months after transplant.

This clonotype turned up a few times. The antigen remains undetermined. Preparing the TCRbeta library involved the use of unique molecular identifiers. MiXCR was run by TCRdb on the PCR reads, yielding one entry per CDR3 protein. The top ten clones hold about 28% of a sample with about 980,000 distinct CDR3 sequences, roughly 31% of them seen once. This CDR3 has 13 amino acids. From germline, CDR1 is SEHNR and CDR2 FQNEAQ (reference sequence). The V end lost 7 bases, the J end lost 8 bases, and 17 bases lay between the germline ends. J is TRBJ1-1 and V is TRBV7-9; D may be TRBD1 (5 bases). The sequencing used PBMCs, mostly from graft donor cells, collected 360 days after TCRalphabeta/CD19-depleted stem cell transplant. The receptor comes from a boy in the first two years of life who had a stem cell transplant for SCID, so the T cells may come from the graft donor. Written as DNA, the CDR3 is TGTGCCAGCACCGAGGGGTGGTCGGGCGAAGCTTTCTTT. Protein: CASTEGWSGEAFF.